One sample yielded the 29 T cell receptor beta chains listed below, sequenced in a study of beta chain features in type 1 diabetes. Study results and caveats: TCRB CDR3s were moderately but significantly shorter in Type 1 diabetes patients in all four CD4+ subsets.

For these receptors, no antigen is known. What was sequenced were expressed TCRB transcripts, since all of the isolated RNA had been reverse transcribed. The method was immunoSEQ multiplex PCR; TCRdb's version includes in-frame clones alone and lacks a portion of them. Of around 250,000 clones in the sample, over 11% were seen once. Source material: naive CD4+ T cells from blood. The receptor set was obtained from a young man with type 1 diabetes.

This clone was seen a handful of times. The rearrangement uses TRBV5-1 and TRBJ2-5; 8 bases line up with TRBD1. CDR3 size: 14 residues. Trimming cost V 4 bases and J 2 bases; bases outside gene matches: 4. Per the germline V gene, CDR1 is SGHRS and CDR2 is YFSETQ. The chain's CDR3 is CASSMGQAQETQYF. The CDR3 DNA is TGCGCCAGCAGCATGGGACAGGCGCAAGAGACCCAGTACTTC.

The gene calls are TRBV4-1 and TRBJ2-7; D may be TRBD1 (5 bases). V gave up 3 bases and J gave up 4 bases, with 13 bases separating them. Germline V gives CDR1 MGHRA, CDR2 YSYEKL. The CDR3 has 14 residues. CDR3 region: CASSQTQGWYEQYF. The CDR3 DNA is TGCGCCAGCAGCCAGACGCAGGGTTGGTACGAGCAGTACTTC.

A few counts support this clone. The rearrangement links TRBV5-1 to TRBJ2-5, with 7 nucleotides matching TRBD1. CDR3 length: 14 residues. Germline loops: CDR1 SGHRS, CDR2 YFSETQ. With 4 bases clipped from V and 2 bases from J, the junction kept 5 bases outside the gene matches. CDR3 in amino acids: CASSPGQLQETQYF. Here the CDR3 DNA reads TGCGCCAGCAGCCCGGGACAGTTGCAAGAGACCCAGTACTTC.

The chain carries TRBV21-1 and TRBJ2-3; the table's D gene call, TRBD2, was not cross checked with the DNA. TRBV21-1 is tagged as a pseudogene. The CDR3 length is 15 residues. CDR3 sequence: CASSKFSGDTDTQYF. CDR3 coding DNA: TGTGCCAGCAGCAAATTCAGCGGGGACACAGATACGCAGTATTTT.

This clone was seen only a few times. The chain recombines TRBV27 with TRBJ1-5; no clear D gene. V lost 6 bases and J 7 bases, leaving 7 bases between the germline ends. The CDR3 has 11 amino acids. Per the germline V gene, CDR1 is MNHEY and CDR2 is SMNVEV (reference sequence). The CDR3, as DNA: TGTGCCAGCAGGGTCCGGCAGCCCCAGCATTTT. Its protein is CASRVRQPQHF.

This rearrangement joins TRBV5-6 to TRBJ1-2; 8 nucleotides line up with TRBD1. The germline V gene has CDR1 SGHDT and CDR2 YYEEEE. The CDR3 runs to 13 residues. Trimming at V came to 4 bases and at J to 6 bases, leaving 5 bases not matched to a gene. The CDR3 DNA is TGTGCCAGCAGCCGAGGACAGGGTGATGGCTACACCTTC. It codes for CASSRGQGDGYTF.

A few counts support this clone. The chain employs TRBV6-4 and TRBJ2-1; 7 nucleotides align to TRBD2. Unmatched junction bases numbered 4, after V lost 5 bases and J lost 0 bases. The CDR3 is made up of 15 amino acids. Germline values: CDR1 MRHNA, CDR2 SNTAGT. The CDR3 loop is CASSNIAGSYNEQFF. CDR3 nucleotide sequence: TGTGCCAGCAGTAACATAGCGGGCTCCTACAATGAGCAGTTCTTC.

This clone was recorded a few times. The V call is TRBV6-5, the J call TRBJ2-1; 8 nucleotides agree with TRBD2. CDR1 is MNHEY, CDR2 SVGAGI, per germline. This CDR3 region has 15 residues. V trimming: 7 bases; J trimming: 9 bases; junction bases outside the gene matches: 14. This chain's CDR3 is CASTRRVGRAGEQFF. CDR3 nucleotides: TGTGCCAGCACCCGGCGGGTCGGGAGGGCCGGTGAGCAGTTCTTC.

This clone was observed a few times. This chain links TRBV6-6 with TRBJ1-2; tentative D call: TRBD1 (5 bases). V shed 4 bases and J shed 8 bases, with 20 bases lying between them. Germline V CDR1 and CDR2: MNHNY, SVGAGI (reference sequence). The CDR3 contains 15 residues. CDR3 loop: CASSSYPGQGDGYTF. CDR3 sequence (DNA): TGTGCCAGCAGTTCTTACCCTGGGCAGGGTGACGGCTACACCTTC.

V and J are TRBV14 and TRBJ1-1; D is unresolved. The V gene's germline CDR1 is SGHDN and CDR2 FVKESK. Trimming took off 4 bases at V and 7 bases at J, with 10 bases between the two ends. The CDR3 runs to 12 residues. CDR3 sequence: CASSRARHEAFF. CDR3 DNA: TGTGCCAGCAGCCGGGCACGTCATGAAGCTTTCTTT.

This clone was seen only a few times. Other nucleotide sequences in the sample specify the same CDR3. This chain connects TRBV5-1 to TRBJ2-5; possibly TRBD1 for D (6 bases). Germline lookup yields CDR1 SGHRS and CDR2 YFSETQ. V dropped 5 bases and J dropped 4 bases, with 12 bases sitting between them. The CDR3 has 13 amino acids. The CDR3, as DNA: TGCGCCAGCAGTTTACAGGGTAGAGAGACCCAGTACTTC. The encoded protein is CASSLQGRETQYF.

There are a few counts of this clone. The chain combines TRBV6-1 with TRBJ1-2; a weak D match, TRBD1 (6 bases). From germline, CDR1 is MNHNS and CDR2 SASEGT. CDR3 length: 13 residues. V shed 3 bases and J shed 3 bases, with 8 bases lying between them. The CDR3 DNA reads as TGTGCCAGCAGTGAGACAGGCTACTATGGCTACACCTTC. Translation gives CASSETGYYGYTF.

There are a few counts of this clone. The chain carries TRBV25-1 and TRBJ2-5, with a tentative D call TRBD1 (5 bases). CDR1 MGHDK and CDR2 SYGVNS come from the germline V gene. The CDR3 is 15 residues long. V lost 1 base and J 4 bases, leaving 13 bases between the germline ends. For the CDR3, the DNA is TGTGCCAGCAGTGAATGGCGGCAGGGTCCAGAGACCCAGTACTTC. It yields the protein CASSEWRQGPETQYF.

The CDR3 nucleotides read TGTGCCAGTAGTATTACAGGCAACACCGGGGAGCTGTTTTTT. This encodes CASSITGNTGELFF. V is TRBV19 and J is TRBJ2-2, with D possibly matching TRBD1 (5 bases). Germline loops: CDR1 LNHDA, CDR2 SQIVND (reference sequence). This CDR3 is built from 14 residues. Trimming stripped 3 bases from V and 2 bases from J, with 7 bases between.

The chain has TRBV2 and TRBJ2-1; 10 bases agree with TRBD1. The CDR3 is 14 amino acids. V lost 5 bases to trimming and J lost 6 bases; unmatched junction nucleotides: 4. Looked up from germline, CDR1 is SNHLY and CDR2 is FYNNEI. The CDR3: CASSRDRGFNEQFF. In nucleotides, the CDR3 is TGTGCCAGCAGTCGGGACAGGGGTTTCAATGAGCAGTTCTTC.

This clone was observed a few times. Other DNA sequences from this sample encode an identical CDR3 as well. The chain is built from TRBV5-4 and TRBJ2-3, with a tentative D call TRBD2 (5 bases). CDR1 and CDR2 (germline): SGHNT, YYREEE (reference sequence). V was trimmed by 3 bases and J by 3 bases, leaving 5 bases between them. CDR3 length: 12 residues. The CDR3 spells CASSSGTDTQYF. For the CDR3, the DNA is TGTGCCAGCAGCTCGGGAACAGATACGCAGTATTTT.

The genes are TRBV30 and TRBJ1-5, with D tentatively TRBD1 (5 bases). The V gene lost 2 bases and the J gene lost 2 bases, with 16 bases spanning the gap. CDR1 and CDR2 (germline): GTSNPN, SVGIG (reference sequence). CDR3 length: 16 residues. CDR3 amino acids: CAWSTGKKSGNQPQHF. The CDR3, as DNA: TGTGCCTGGAGTACAGGCAAGAAGTCGGGCAATCAGCCCCAGCATTTT. The whole variable domain, filled in from reference TRBV30 and TRBJ1-5, reads SQTIHQWPATLVQPVGSPLSLECTVEGTSNPNLYWYRQAAGRGLQLLFYSVGIGQISSEVPQNLSASRPQDRQFILSSKKLLLSDSGFYLCAWSTGKKSGNQPQHFGDGTRLSIL.

This clone was counted a few times. The chain is built from TRBV10-3 and TRBJ1-4; the match to TRBD1 covers 10 bases. After removal of 2 bases from V and 8 bases from J, the junction contained 5 bases not matched to a gene. Per the germline V gene, CDR1 is ENHRY and CDR2 is SYGVKD. There are 15 residues in the CDR3. CDR3 loop: CAISEEGTGVEKLFF. The CDR3 DNA reads TGTGCCATCAGTGAGGAGGGGACAGGGGTCGAAAAACTGTTTTTT.

The chain carries TRBV28 and TRBJ2-7; 10 bases line up with TRBD1. Unmatched junction bases numbered 9, after V lost 2 bases and J lost 5 bases. CDR1 is MDHEN, CDR2 SYDVKM, per germline. The CDR3 loop spans 16 amino acids. CDR3 protein: CASSLKGRQGANEQYF. The DNA of the CDR3 is TGTGCCAGCAGTTTAAAGGGGAGACAGGGGGCTAACGAGCAGTACTTC.

The chain uses TRBV7-2 and TRBJ2-1; 10 bases agree with TRBD2. Germline V gene lookup returns CDR1 SGHTA and CDR2 FQGNSA. This CDR3 has 16 residues. V lost 1 base to trimming and J lost 7 bases; unmatched junction nucleotides: 7. The chain's CDR3 is CASSLGAGGPYNEQFF. CDR3 DNA sequence: TGTGCCAGCAGCTTAGGAGCGGGAGGGCCTTATAATGAGCAGTTCTTC.

The V call is TRBV5-1, the J call TRBJ2-5; tentatively, D is TRBD2 (6 bases). The CDR3 loop spans 18 amino acids. Germline CDR1 is SGHRS and CDR2 is YFSETQ. V lost 4 bases and J 9 bases, leaving 31 bases between the germline ends. The CDR3 region is CASSQNPDRRRGSGAQYF. CDR3 DNA: TGCGCCAGCAGCCAGAACCCCGATCGTAGACGGGGGTCCGGGGCCCAGTACTTC.

The CDR3 sequence: CASSGTAYQETQYF. The CDR3 DNA reads as TGTGCCAGCAGTGGGACAGCGTACCAAGAGACCCAGTACTTC. The chain combines TRBV2 with TRBJ2-5; D perhaps matches TRBD1 (6 bases). CDR1 and CDR2 (germline): SNHLY, FYNNEI. The CDR3 covers 14 residues. Trimming pared 4 bases from V and 0 bases from J, leaving 9 bases between.

This chain joins TRBV19 and TRBJ2-5; TRBD1 agrees at 9 bases. Per the germline V gene, CDR1 is LNHDA and CDR2 is SQIVND (reference sequence). The CDR3 contains 15 residues. V was pared by 6 bases and J by 2 bases, with 7 bases of the junction left unmatched. The CDR3 loop reads CASRGTGQGQETQYF. CDR3 bases: TGTGCCAGTAGAGGGACGGGACAGGGACAAGAGACCCAGTACTTC.

This chain joins TRBV9 and TRBJ2-3; D may be TRBD2 (5 bases). Per germline, CDR1 SGDLS and CDR2 YYNGEE. This CDR3 has 16 residues. Trimming shortened V by 0 bases and J by 2 bases, and 13 bases separated the two germline ends. CDR3 DNA: TGTGCCAGCAGCGTAGAAGCGGTAGCCCCCACAGATACGCAGTATTTT. This translates into CASSVEAVAPTDTQYF.

This clone was seen a few times. The rearrangement uses TRBV25-1 and TRBJ1-5; a possible D gene is TRBD1 (5 bases). This CDR3 region has 14 residues. The germline CDR1 and CDR2 sequences are MGHDK and SYGVNS. The V gene lost 2 bases and the J gene lost 5 bases, with 10 bases spanning the gap. The CDR3 DNA reads as TGTGCCAGCAGTGAACAGGGCCTGTATCAGCCCCAGCATTTT. Amino acid sequence: CASSEQGLYQPQHF.

This chain uses TRBV7-9 with TRBJ1-2, with TRBD1 as a possible D gene (6 bases). There are 14 residues in the CDR3. CDR1 is SEHNR and CDR2 is FQNEAQ in the germline V gene (reference sequence). Between the trimmed V and J ends, which lost 5 bases and 7 bases, there was a span of 17 bases. In DNA form, the CDR3 reads TGTGCCAGCAGCCTATACCAGGGGAAGGCTGGCTACACCTTC. Translation: CASSLYQGKAGYTF.

A few counts support this clone. This rearrangement joins TRBV5-5 to TRBJ2-5; 16 positions match TRBD2. This CDR3 region has 18 residues. The germline V gene encodes CDR1 SGHKS and CDR2 YYEKEE (reference sequence). The ends lost 3 bases at V and 5 bases at J; junction bases unmatched: 10. In DNA form, the CDR3 reads TGTGCCAGCAGCTCGGGACTAGCGGGAGGGCCTCATATGGAGACCCAGTACTTC. It translates to CASSSGLAGGPHMETQYF.

This clone was detected a few times. The chain combines TRBV11-2 with TRBJ2-2; 8 nucleotides agree with TRBD1. The CDR3 is made up of 16 amino acids. J lost 1 base, V lost 1 base, and 2 bases had no gene match. Germline CDR1 reads SGHAT; CDR2 reads FQNNGV. The DNA for the CDR3 is TGTGCCAGCAGCTTAGGGACAGGGAAGAACACCGGGGAGCTGTTTTTT. Its protein product is CASSLGTGKNTGELFF.

The chain links TRBV6-6 to TRBJ1-1; D gene ambiguous. Germline V gene lookup returns CDR1 MNHNY and CDR2 SVGAGI (reference sequence). Trimming cost V 0 bases and J 4 bases, with 9 bases left between them. The CDR3 length is 14 residues. DNA for the CDR3: TGTGCCAGCAGTTACTCGTTGCAGGTCACTGAAGCTTTCTTT. Its translation: CASSYSLQVTEAFF.